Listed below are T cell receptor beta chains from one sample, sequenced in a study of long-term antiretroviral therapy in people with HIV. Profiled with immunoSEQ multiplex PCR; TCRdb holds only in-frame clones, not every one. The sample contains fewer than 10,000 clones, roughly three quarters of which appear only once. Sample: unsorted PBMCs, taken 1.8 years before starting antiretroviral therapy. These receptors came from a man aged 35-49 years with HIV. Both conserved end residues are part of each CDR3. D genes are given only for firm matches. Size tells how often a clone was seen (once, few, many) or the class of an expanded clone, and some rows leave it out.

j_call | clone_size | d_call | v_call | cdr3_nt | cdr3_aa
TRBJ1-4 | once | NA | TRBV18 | TGTGCCAGCTCACCACAATCAGGAAGGAGTAATGAAAAACTGTTTTTT | CASSPQSGRSNEKLFF
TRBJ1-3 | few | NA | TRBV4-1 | TGCGCCAGCAGCCGCCAGGCAGGGGCTCCAAGCTCTGGAAACACCATATATTTT | CASSRQAGAPSSGNTIYF
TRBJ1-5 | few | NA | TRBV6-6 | TGTGCCAGCAGTAAAGCGTATAGCAATCAGCCCCAGCATTTT | CASSKAYSNQPQHF
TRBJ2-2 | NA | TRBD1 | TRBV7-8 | TGTGCCAGCAGCTTAAGGGACAGATTCACCGGGGAGCTGTTTTTT | CASSLRDRFTGELFF
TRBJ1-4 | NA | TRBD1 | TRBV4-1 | TGCGCCAGCAGCCAAGATCGGGCGGAGGACAGGGGGCTTGCAACTAATGAAAAACTGTTTTTT | CASSQDRAEDRGLATNEKLFF
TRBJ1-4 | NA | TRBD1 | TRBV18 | TGTGCCAGCTCACCGCCGGGACAGGGGGTTGAAAAACTGTTTTTT | CASSPPGQGVEKLFF
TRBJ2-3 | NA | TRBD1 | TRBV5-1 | TGCGCCAGCAGCTTCGGGGACAGAAGGACAGATACGCAGTATTTT | CASSFGDRRTDTQYF
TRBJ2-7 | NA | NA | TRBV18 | TGTGCCAGCTCACCCGTATCCTACGAGCAGTACTTC | CASSPVSYEQYF
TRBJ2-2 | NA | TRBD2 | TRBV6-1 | TGTGCCACTCGGGGGGGCCTGTTTTTGGGGGAGCTGTTTTTT | CATRGGLFLGELFF
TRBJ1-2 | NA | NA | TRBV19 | TGTGCCAGTAATGAGCGGGGTGATGGCTACACCTTC | CASNERGDGYTF
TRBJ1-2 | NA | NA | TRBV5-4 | TGTGCCAGCAGCTCCGGAGTAGATGGCTACACCTTC | CASSSGVDGYTF
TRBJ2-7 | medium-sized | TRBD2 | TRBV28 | TGTGCCAGCAGTTGGTCGGGGGGGCACGAGCAGTACTTC | CASSWSGGHEQYF
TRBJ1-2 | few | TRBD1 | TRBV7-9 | TGTGCCAGCAGCCCACGACAGGGAGTAGATGGCTACACCTTC | CASSPRQGVDGYTF
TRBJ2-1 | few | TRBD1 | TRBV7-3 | TGTGCCAGCAACGCCGGGACAGGGTCCTACAATGAGCAGTTCTTC | CASNAGTGSYNEQFF
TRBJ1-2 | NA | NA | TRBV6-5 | TGTGCCAGCAGTTACCGGCAGGGCCTCTATGGCTACACCTTC | CASSYRQGLYGYTF
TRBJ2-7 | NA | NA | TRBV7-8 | TGTGCCAGTGGCACAGGGTTCGGGAACGAGCAGTACTTC | CASGTGFGNEQYF
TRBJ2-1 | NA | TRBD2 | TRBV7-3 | TGTGCCAGCAGCCACGCCGGGGGGAGCTCCTACAATGAGCAGTTCTTC | CASSHAGGSSYNEQFF
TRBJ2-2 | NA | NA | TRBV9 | TGTGCCAGCAGCGCTATCCGGGACTCCGGGGAGCTGTTTTTT | CASSAIRDSGELFF
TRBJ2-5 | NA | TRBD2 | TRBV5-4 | TGTGCCAGCAGCCCAACTAGCGGGGGGCCTCAAGAGACCCAGTACTTC | CASSPTSGGPQETQYF
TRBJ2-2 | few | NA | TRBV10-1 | TGCGCCAGCAGTCAGATCACCACCGGGGAGCTGTTTTTT | CASSQITTGELFF
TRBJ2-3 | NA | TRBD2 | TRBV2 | TGTGCCAGCAGTAGCACTAGCGGAGATACGCAGTATTTT | CASSSTSGDTQYF
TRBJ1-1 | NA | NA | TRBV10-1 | TGCGCCAGCAGTGAGGGCGGGACCACTGAAGCTTTCTTT | CASSEGGTTEAFF
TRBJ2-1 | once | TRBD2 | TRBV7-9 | TGTGCCAGCAGCTTCCTTTTTACGACTAGCGTGGGTGAGCAGTTCTTC | CASSFLFTTSVGEQFF
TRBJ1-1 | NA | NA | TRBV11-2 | TGTGCCAGCAGCCCAACAGGATACCGAATGAACACTGAAGCTTTCTTT | CASSPTGYRMNTEAFF